A selection of T cell receptor beta chains follows, all from one sample in a study of blood T cell repertoires in COVID-19. TCRdb's table, derived via immunoSEQ multiplex PCR, lists solely in-frame clones and lacks some. The sample lists more than 200,000 clones; roughly 80% were seen once. Specimen: peripheral blood. The receptors come from a woman over 75 with acute or convalescent COVID-19. Each CDR3 is given with its conserved first and last residue. D genes are given only for firm matches. A row's size may be missing; if present it is once, few, many or a size class.

d_call,v_call,clone_size,j_call,cdr3_aa,cdr3_nt
TRBD2,TRBV4-2,-,TRBJ2-1,CASSQPGLAGGEQFF,TGTGCCAGCAGCCAACCCGGACTAGCGGGAGGTGAGCAGTTCTTC
TRBD2,TRBV7-2,-,TRBJ2-2,CASSPPAGGPGELFF,TGTGCCAGCAGCCCGCCGGCGGGGGGACCCGGGGAGCTGTTTTTT
-,TRBV7-2,-,TRBJ2-4,CASSFNFNIQYF,TGTGCCAGCAGCTTCAACTTTAACATTCAGTACTTC
-,TRBV6-2/TRBV6-3,-,TRBJ1-2,CASSYPLDYGYTF,TGTGCCAGCAGTTATCCCCTTGACTATGGCTACACCTTC
-,TRBV5-8,-,TRBJ1-1,CASSLSLNTEAFF,TGTGCCAGCAGCTTGTCGTTGAACACTGAAGCTTTCTTT
TRBD2,TRBV4-3,once,TRBJ2-5,CASSQAIAGVGETQYF,TGCGCCAGCAGCCAAGCTATAGCGGGGGTCGGGGAGACCCAGTACTTC
-,TRBV11-2,-,TRBJ2-7,CASSRVGEDEQYF,TGTGCCAGCAGCCGCGTGGGGGAGGACGAGCAGTACTTC
-,TRBV19,-,TRBJ2-2,CASSIDRRNTGELFF,TGTGCCAGTAGTATTGACAGGCGTAACACCGGGGAGCTGTTTTTT
TRBD2,TRBV18,-,TRBJ2-3,CASSPSVREETQYF,TGTGCCAGCTCACCTTCTGTTCGGGAGGAAACGCAGTATTTT
TRBD1,TRBV7-9,-,TRBJ1-3,CASSSGQGSGNTIYF,TGTGCCAGCAGCTCGGGACAGGGCTCTGGAAACACCATATATTTT
TRBD1,TRBV13,-,TRBJ1-1,CASSWDRETTEAFF,TGTGCCAGCAGCTGGGACAGGGAAACCACTGAAGCTTTCTTT
TRBD1,TRBV7-3,-,TRBJ1-1,CASSLYGTGIAFF,TGTGCCAGCAGCTTATACGGGACAGGGATTGCTTTCTTT
-,TRBV7-2,-,TRBJ2-3,CASSLAAGAFTDTQYF,TGTGCCAGCAGCTTAGCCGCAGGGGCCTTTACAGATACGCAGTATTTT
-,TRBV10-2,-,TRBJ1-1,CASSDYRENTEAFF,TGCGCCAGCAGTGATTACAGGGAGAACACTGAAGCTTTCTTT
TRBD2,TRBV14,few,TRBJ2-5,CASSALAGEGETQYF,TGTGCCAGCAGCGCCCTAGCGGGAGAAGGGGAGACCCAGTACTTC
TRBD2,TRBV24-1,-,TRBJ2-7,CATSTSGRTNPYEQYF,TGTGCCACCAGTACTAGCGGGAGGACAAACCCCTACGAGCAGTACTTC
TRBD2,TRBV7-9,many,TRBJ2-7,CASSDWLAGSYEQYF,TGTGCCAGCAGCGACTGGCTAGCGGGATCCTACGAGCAGTACTTC
-,TRBV29-1,-,TRBJ2-1,CSVEKAVRAYNEQFF,TGCAGCGTTGAAAAGGCGGTCCGGGCCTACAATGAGCAGTTCTTC
-,TRBV7-9,once,TRBJ1-5,CASSFDIGGTSNQPQHF,TGTGCCAGCAGCTTTGATATTGGGGGGACGTCCAATCAGCCCCAGCATTTT
TRBD1,TRBV11-3,-,TRBJ1-2,CASSLSRDSFYGYTF,TGTGCCAGCAGCTTGAGCCGGGACAGCTTCTATGGCTACACCTTC
-,TRBV2,once,TRBJ1-6,CASSETTGGNSPLHF,TGTGCCAGCAGTGAAACCACGGGGGGGAATTCACCCCTCCACTTT
-,TRBV2,-,TRBJ1-5,CASSDDIFNQPQHF,TGTGCCAGCAGTGATGACATATTCAATCAGCCCCAGCATTTT
-,TRBV28,few,TRBJ1-1,CASSLYWVTMTGTEAFF,TGTGCCAGCAGTTTATACTGGGTTACGATGACGGGGACTGAAGCTTTCTTT
-,TRBV27,-,TRBJ2-7,CASSNPGRGRFYEQYF,TGTGCCAGCAGTAACCCGGGGCGGGGGCGCTTCTACGAGCAGTACTTC
-,TRBV2,-,TRBJ1-5,CASSELGGAYQPQHF,TGTGCCAGCAGTGAGTTAGGAGGAGCTTATCAGCCCCAGCATTTT
-,TRBV19,few,TRBJ2-5,CASSSGQETQYF,TGTGCCAGTAGTAGCGGCCAAGAGACCCAGTACTTC
-,TRBV5-1,once,TRBJ1-2,CASSYAVKYGYTF,TGCGCCAGCAGTTATGCAGTCAAATATGGCTACACCTTC
TRBD2,TRBV7-3,-,TRBJ2-7,CASSPGLAGDIWYF,TGTGCCAGCAGCCCCGGACTAGCGGGAGATATATGGTACTTC
-,TRBV28,-,TRBJ1-1,CASSGGGANTEAFF,TGTGCCAGCAGTGGCGGGGGCGCGAACACTGAAGCTTTCTTT
TRBD2,TRBV7-2,-,TRBJ2-3,CASSLRRGGSTDTQYF,TGTGCCAGCAGCTTAAGGCGGGGGGGTTCCACAGATACGCAGTATTTT
-,TRBV7-2,-,TRBJ2-3,CASSFPSRSTDTQYF,TGTGCCAGCAGCTTCCCATCTCGGAGCACAGATACGCAGTATTTT
-,TRBV18,-,TRBJ1-1,CASSPLVRDLNTEAFF,TGTGCCAGCTCACCCCTTGTCAGGGATCTGAACACTGAAGCTTTCTTT
-,TRBV6-5,-,TRBJ1-2,CASSYSGGANYGYTF,TGTGCCAGCAGTTACTCAGGAGGGGCCAACTATGGCTACACCTTC
-,TRBV27,-,TRBJ1-2,CASSLAGGTNYGYTF,TGTGCCAGCAGTTTAGCGGGCGGGACTAACTATGGCTACACCTTC
-,TRBV19,-,TRBJ2-3,CASSITGTDTQYF,TGTGCCAGTAGTATCACAGGGACGGATACGCAGTATTTT
-,TRBV2,-,TRBJ2-7,CASTGQTYEQYF,TGTGCCAGCACAGGACAGACCTACGAGCAGTACTTC
-,TRBV7-2,-,TRBJ1-1,CASSLRRTLNTEAFF,TGTGCCAGCAGCTTACGAAGGACACTGAACACTGAAGCTTTCTTT
-,TRBV10-3,-,TRBJ1-4,CAISPGSATNEKLFF,TGTGCCATCAGCCCAGGCTCCGCAACTAATGAAAAACTGTTTTTT
TRBD2,TRBV25-1,-,TRBJ2-5,CASSESGGIETQYF,TGTGCCAGCAGTGAATCCGGGGGGATCGAGACCCAGTACTTC
TRBD1,TRBV7-9,-,TRBJ2-7,CASSLIGQEFYEQYF,TGTGCCAGCAGCTTAATCGGACAGGAATTTTACGAGCAGTACTTC
-,TRBV30,-,TRBJ1-2,CAWRRPGLDFYGYTF,TGTGCCTGGAGGAGACCGGGTCTGGACTTCTATGGCTACACCTTC
-,TRBV19,once,TRBJ2-3,CASRDSGASGTDTQYF,TGTGCCAGTAGGGATTCCGGCGCTAGCGGCACAGATACGCAGTATTTT
-,TRBV7-3,-,TRBJ2-5,CASSPHSGETQYF,TGTGCCAGCAGCCCGCATTCGGGGGAGACCCAGTACTTC
TRBD1,TRBV5-1,-,TRBJ2-6,CASSLGLGTGFSGANVLTF,TGCGCCAGCAGCTTGGGGCTTGGGACAGGGTTCTCTGGGGCCAACGTCCTGACTTTC
TRBD2,TRBV28,few,TRBJ2-1,CASSPTRLAGGEEQFF,TGTGCCAGCAGTCCCACGCGGCTAGCGGGAGGGGAAGAGCAGTTCTTC
-,TRBV11-3,-,TRBJ2-4,CASSLGGKNIQYF,TGTGCCAGCAGCTTGGGGGGAAAAAACATTCAGTACTTC
TRBD2,TRBV7-2,-,TRBJ2-7,CASSLNGGAGSYEQYF,TGTGCCAGCAGCTTAAACGGGGGGGCGGGCTCCTACGAGCAGTACTTC
TRBD1,TRBV4-1,-,TRBJ1-4,CASSQGGTGINEKLFF,TGCGCCAGCAGCCAAGGGGGGACAGGTATTAATGAAAAACTGTTTTTT
-,TRBV2,-,TRBJ1-1,CASSEEGSTEAFF,TGTGCCAGCAGTGAGGAGGGGAGCACTGAAGCTTTCTTT
-,TRBV5-5,once,TRBJ1-5,CASSWGPGGSNQPQHF,TGTGCCAGCAGCTGGGGGCCGGGGGGGAGCAATCAGCCCCAGCATTTT
TRBD2,TRBV5-1,-,TRBJ2-5,CASSSVAGGSETQYF,TGCGCCAGCAGCTCGGTAGCGGGAGGGTCAGAGACCCAGTACTTC
-,TRBV13,-,TRBJ1-3,CASSRDRAGNTIYF,TGTGCCAGCAGCCGAGACAGAGCTGGAAACACCATATATTTT
-,TRBV5-1,-,TRBJ1-1,CASSLVQEGTEAFF,TGCGCCAGCAGCTTGGTACAGGAGGGGACTGAAGCTTTCTTT
TRBD2,TRBV27,-,TRBJ2-7,CASSLSGGSNEQYF,TGTGCCAGCAGTTTATCTGGCGGGAGTAACGAGCAGTACTTC
-,TRBV27,-,TRBJ1-2,CASSLYGQGGYTF,TGTGCCAGCAGTTTATACGGGCAGGGAGGCTACACCTTC
TRBD1,TRBV6-6,-,TRBJ1-1,CASSYTQGPLAFF,TGTGCCAGCAGTTACACACAGGGGCCCCTAGCTTTCTTT
-,TRBV19,-,TRBJ1-1,CASSATGQTEAFF,TGTGCCAGTAGCGCAACAGGGCAAACTGAAGCTTTCTTT
-,TRBV12-1,-,TRBJ2-7,CASSVRGVSEQYF,TGTGCCAGCAGCGTCAGGGGGGTTAGCGAGCAGTACTTC